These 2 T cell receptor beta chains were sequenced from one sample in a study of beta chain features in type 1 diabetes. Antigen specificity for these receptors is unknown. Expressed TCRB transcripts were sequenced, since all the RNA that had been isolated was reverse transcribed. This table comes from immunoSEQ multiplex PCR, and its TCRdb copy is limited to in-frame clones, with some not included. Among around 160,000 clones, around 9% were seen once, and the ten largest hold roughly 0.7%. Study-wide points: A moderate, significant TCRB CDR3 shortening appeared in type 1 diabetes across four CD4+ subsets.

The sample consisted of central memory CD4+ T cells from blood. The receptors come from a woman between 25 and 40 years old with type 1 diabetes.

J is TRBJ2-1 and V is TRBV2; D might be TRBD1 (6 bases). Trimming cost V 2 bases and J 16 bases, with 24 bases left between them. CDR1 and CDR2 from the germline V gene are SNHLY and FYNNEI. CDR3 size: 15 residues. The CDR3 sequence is CASSERPRGVASYFF. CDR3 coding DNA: TGTGCCAGCAGTGAAAGGCCCAGGGGCGTCGCGTCGTATTTCTTC.

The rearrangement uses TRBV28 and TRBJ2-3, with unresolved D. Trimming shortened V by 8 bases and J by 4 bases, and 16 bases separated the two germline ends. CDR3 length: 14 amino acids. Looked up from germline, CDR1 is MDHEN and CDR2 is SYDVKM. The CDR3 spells CASEDIFRPDTQYF. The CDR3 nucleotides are TGTGCCAGCGAAGACATTTTCCGGCCAGATACGCAGTATTTT.